The table lists the clone carrying this T cell receptor (beta chain) with a few counts. Antigen specificity is unknown. This record comes from a study of blood T cells in healthy people across ages. Study conclusions and caveats: The study found more naive CD4+ cells and higher diversity in long-lived than aged donors. It was not known whether donors were CMV positive (a possible confounder of expanded clonotype changes). With age, beta diversity per million T cells declined roughly linearly, significantly by 35 to 40.

The use of a sample-barcoded 5' primer and a J-beta primer mix characterized a second PCR of about 7 to 12 cycles. Tags on each cDNA molecule came from a template-switch adaptor with 12 random nucleotides. TCRdb reprocessed the 5' RACE reads with MiXCR, giving one entry per CDR3 protein. The repertoire holds 550,000 to 750,000 distinct CDR3 sequences, with roughly 21% as singletons. The TCR originated in a man aged 65 to 79 in good health. The sequenced sample consisted of blood.

The CDR3 sequence is CASSMARAGQETQYF. The CDR3 nucleotides read TGTGCCAGTAGTATGGCTCGGGCAGGGCAAGAGACCCAGTACTTC. The chain carries TRBV19 and TRBJ2-5; tentatively, D is TRBD1 (5 bases). Germline V gene sequence: CDR1 LNHDA, CDR2 SQIVND (reference sequence). The CDR3 sequence is 15 residues long. Between the trimmed V and J ends, which lost 3 bases and 2 bases, there was a span of 13 bases. Together with reference TRBV19 and TRBJ2-5, the CDR3 gives the full variable domain: DGGITQSPKYLFRKEGQNVTLSCEQNLNHDAMYWYRQDPGQGLRLIYYSQIVNDFQKGDIAEGYSVSREKKESFPLTVTSAQKNPTAFYLCASSMARAGQETQYFGPGTRLLVL.